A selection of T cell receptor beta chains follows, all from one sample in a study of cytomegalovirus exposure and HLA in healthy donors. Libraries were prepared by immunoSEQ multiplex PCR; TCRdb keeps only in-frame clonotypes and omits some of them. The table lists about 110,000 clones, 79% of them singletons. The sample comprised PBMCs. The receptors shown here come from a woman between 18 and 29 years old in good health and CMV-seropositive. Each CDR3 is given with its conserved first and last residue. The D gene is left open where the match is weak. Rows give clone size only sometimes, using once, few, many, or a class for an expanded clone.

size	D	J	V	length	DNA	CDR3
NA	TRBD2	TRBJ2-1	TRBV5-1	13	TGCGCCAGCACCGGGACTAGCAACAATGAGCAGTTCTTC	CASTGTSNNEQFF
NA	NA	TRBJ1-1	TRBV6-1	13	TGTGCCAGCAGTGAATCCCAGAACACTGAAGCTTTCTTT	CASSESQNTEAFF
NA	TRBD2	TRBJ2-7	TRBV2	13	TGTGCCAGCAGTGAGCGGGAGGTCGGCGAGCAGTACTTC	CASSEREVGEQYF
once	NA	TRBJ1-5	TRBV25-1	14	TGTGCCAGCAGTGACAGTTTGAGCAATCAGCCCCAGCATTTT	CASSDSLSNQPQHF
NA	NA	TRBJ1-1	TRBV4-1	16	TGCGCCAGCAGCCAAGATCCCGCAGTCATGAACACTGAAGCTTTCTTT	CASSQDPAVMNTEAFF
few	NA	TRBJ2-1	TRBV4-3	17	TGCGCCAGCAGCCAAGATATGATCGTACTCATCTACAATGAGCAGTTCTTC	CASSQDMIVLIYNEQFF
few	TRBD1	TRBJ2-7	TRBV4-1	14	TGCGCCAGCAGCCATGACAGGGGAGGAGGCGAGCAGTACTTC	CASSHDRGGGEQYF
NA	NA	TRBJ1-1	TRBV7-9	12	TGTGCCAGCAGCGTCGTGAACACTGAAGCTTTCTTT	CASSVVNTEAFF
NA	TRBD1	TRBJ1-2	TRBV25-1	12	TGTGCCAGCAGTGGGACAGGATACGGCTACACCTTC	CASSGTGYGYTF
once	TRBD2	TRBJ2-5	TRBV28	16	TGTGCCAGCAGTTCCCTACTAGCGGGAGGGGGGGAGACCCAGTACTTC	CASSSLLAGGGETQYF
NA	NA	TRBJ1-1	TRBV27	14	TGTGCCAGCTGGGGGGTGGGGGGGAACACTGAAGCTTTCTTT	CASWGVGGNTEAFF
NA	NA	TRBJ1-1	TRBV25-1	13	TGTGCCAGCAGTGAATACGGGAACACTGAAGCTTTCTTT	CASSEYGNTEAFF
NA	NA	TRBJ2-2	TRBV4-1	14	TGCGCCAGCAGCCTTCGACAAGTCACCGGGGAGCTGTTTTTT	CASSLRQVTGELFF
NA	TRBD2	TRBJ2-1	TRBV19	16	TGTGCCAGTAGAGGACTAGCGGGAGCAGGCTACAATGAGCAGTTCTTC	CASRGLAGAGYNEQFF
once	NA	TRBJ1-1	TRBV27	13	TGTGCCAGCAGTGTAACAGCGAACACTGAAGCTTTCTTT	CASSVTANTEAFF
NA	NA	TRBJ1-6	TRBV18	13	TGTGCCAGCTCTTCTGGGGAGGATTCACCCCTCCACTTT	CASSSGEDSPLHF
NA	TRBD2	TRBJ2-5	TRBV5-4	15	TGTGCCAGCAGCTTCACTAGCGGGGGACAAGAGACCCAGTACTTC	CASSFTSGGQETQYF
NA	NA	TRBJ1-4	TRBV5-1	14	TGCGCCAGCAGCTTGACGGGGACTAATGAAAAACTGTTTTTT	CASSLTGTNEKLFF
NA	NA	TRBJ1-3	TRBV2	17	TGTGCCAGCATTAACATGGGCAGTCTACTCTCTGGAAACACCATATATTTT	CASINMGSLLSGNTIYF
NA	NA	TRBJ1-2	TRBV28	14	TGTGCCAGCAGCCTAAACGACAGACCCTATGGCTACACCTTC	CASSLNDRPYGYTF
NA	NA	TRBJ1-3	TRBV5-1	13	TGCGCCAGCAGCTTGGGGCCTTCCGACACCATATATTTT	CASSLGPSDTIYF
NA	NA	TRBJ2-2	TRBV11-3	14	TGTGCCAGCAGCCCCCCGGAGGGCACCGGGGAGCTGTTTTTT	CASSPPEGTGELFF
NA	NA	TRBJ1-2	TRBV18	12	TGTGCCAGCTCAGGGCAGGGATATGGCTACACCTTC	CASSGQGYGYTF
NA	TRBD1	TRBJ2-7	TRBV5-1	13	TGCGCCAGCAGGACCGGACAGGGGATCGAGCAGTACTTC	CASRTGQGIEQYF
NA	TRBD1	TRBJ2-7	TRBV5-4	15	TGTGCCAGCAGCCCCCGGACAGGGGGAGAATACGGGCAGTACTTC	CASSPRTGGEYGQYF
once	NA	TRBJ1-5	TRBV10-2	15	TGCGCCAGCAGTGAGATTTCTGAGGGGGATCAGCCCCAGCATTTT	CASSEISEGDQPQHF
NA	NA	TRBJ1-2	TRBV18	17	TGTGCCAGCTCACGGCTTTTACAGGGTAGAGCTAACTATGGCTACACCTTC	CASSRLLQGRANYGYTF
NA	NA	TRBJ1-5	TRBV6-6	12	TGTGCCAGCAGTTACCTAAAACAGCCCCAGCATTTT	CASSYLKQPQHF
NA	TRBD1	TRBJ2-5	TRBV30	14	TGTGCCTGGAATGTAAAGGGGGCTGGTGAGACCCAGTACTTC	CAWNVKGAGETQYF
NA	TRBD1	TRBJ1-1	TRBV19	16	TGTGCCACTTTTGACGCCCTACAGGGGTACCACACTGAAGCTTTCTTT	CATFDALQGYHTEAFF
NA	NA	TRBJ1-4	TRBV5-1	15	TGCGCCAGCAGCTTGGATGCAGGGTTTAATGAAAAACTGTTTTTT	CASSLDAGFNEKLFF
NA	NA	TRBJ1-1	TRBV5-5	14	TGTGCCAGCAGCCTGGGGGGGAGGCGAACTGAAGCTTTCTTT	CASSLGGRRTEAFF
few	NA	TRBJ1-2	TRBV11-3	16	TGTGCCAGCAGCTCTGGCCTTGCGGGGACCTCCTATGGCTACACCTTC	CASSSGLAGTSYGYTF
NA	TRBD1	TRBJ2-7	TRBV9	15	TGTGCCAGCAGCCCTCAAGTGACAGGGGCCTACGAGCAGTACTTC	CASSPQVTGAYEQYF
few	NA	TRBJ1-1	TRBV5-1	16	TGCGCCAGCAGCTTGGAAGGGACGGGAGGGAACACTGAAGCTTTCTTT	CASSLEGTGGNTEAFF